This is a list of T cell receptor beta chains from one sample in a study of T cell changes during pregnancy in multiple sclerosis. The table came from immunoSEQ multiplex PCR; TCRdb's copy has only in-frame clones and leaves some out. The table has more than 85,000 clones, approximately 93% seen once. The sample in question was peripheral blood, obtained after pregnancy. The receptors derive from a female donor in good health, enrolled as a control in a pregnancy study. Both conserved end residues are part of each CDR3. D genes are given only for firm matches. Expanded clones get a size class; other rows say once, few or many, or leave the size out.

D: TRBD1
size: -
V: TRBV19
J: TRBJ2-3
CDR3: CASSPTGVDTQYF
DNA: TGTGCCAGTAGTCCTACAGGGGTGGATACGCAGTATTTT

D: -
size: -
V: TRBV27
J: TRBJ2-7
CDR3: CASSLVGGAVVEQYF
DNA: TGTGCCAGCAGTTTGGTGGGGGGGGCAGTTGTCGAGCAGTACTTC

D: TRBD1
size: -
V: TRBV28
J: TRBJ2-1
CDR3: CASSISGRTGGEQFF
DNA: TGTGCCAGCAGTATTAGCGGCCGTACAGGGGGTGAGCAGTTCTTC

D: TRBD1
size: -
V: TRBV5-1
J: TRBJ2-6
CDR3: CASSPYRGAGANVLTF
DNA: TGCGCCAGCAGCCCCTACAGGGGGGCTGGGGCCAACGTCCTGACTTTC

D: TRBD1
size: -
V: TRBV18
J: TRBJ2-7
CDR3: CASSPRDDRAMDEQYF
DNA: TGTGCCAGCTCACCAAGAGATGACAGGGCCATGGACGAGCAGTACTTC

D: -
size: -
V: TRBV7-9
J: TRBJ2-1
CDR3: CASSLETSQNEQFF
DNA: TGTGCCAGCAGCCTCGAGACTAGTCAAAATGAGCAGTTCTTC

D: -
size: -
V: TRBV27
J: TRBJ2-7
CDR3: CASSQTSTAYEQYF
DNA: TGTGCCAGCAGTCAGACGTCGACAGCCTACGAGCAGTACTTC

D: -
size: once
V: TRBV27
J: TRBJ1-1
CDR3: CASSFLRDTSNGEAFF
DNA: TGTGCCAGCAGTTTCCTTCGGGACACCTCTAACGGTGAAGCTTTCTTT

D: -
size: -
V: TRBV7-9
J: TRBJ2-1
CDR3: CASSLERTSSYNEQFF
DNA: TGTGCCAGCAGCTTAGAGCGCACTAGCTCCTACAATGAGCAGTTCTTC

D: TRBD2
size: -
V: TRBV2
J: TRBJ2-2
CDR3: CATPKGREATGELFF
DNA: TGTGCCACCCCGAAAGGTCGGGAGGCCACCGGGGAGCTGTTTTTT

D: TRBD2
size: -
V: TRBV15
J: TRBJ2-5
CDR3: CATSRAGGLAGLETQYF
DNA: TGTGCCACCAGCAGAGCTGGGGGACTAGCGGGACTCGAGACCCAGTACTTC

D: TRBD1
size: -
V: TRBV19
J: TRBJ2-7
CDR3: CASSIVVGGDEQYF
DNA: TGTGCCAGTAGTATAGTGGTAGGGGGCGACGAGCAGTACTTC

D: -
size: -
V: TRBV9
J: TRBJ2-5
CDR3: CASSPLYQETQYF
DNA: TGTGCCAGCAGCCCCCTGTACCAAGAGACCCAGTACTTC

D: -
size: -
V: TRBV2
J: TRBJ2-7
CDR3: CASDGDYEQYF
DNA: TGTGCCAGCGACGGGGACTACGAGCAGTACTTC

D: -
size: -
V: TRBV28
J: TRBJ2-7
CDR3: CASSWLVNEQYF
DNA: TGTGCCAGCAGTTGGCTGGTTAACGAGCAGTACTTC

D: TRBD2
size: -
V: TRBV18
J: TRBJ2-3
CDR3: CASSQRPGLGTDTQYF
DNA: TGTGCCAGCTCCCAACGCCCGGGACTAGGCACAGATACGCAGTATTTT

D: TRBD1
size: -
V: TRBV6-4
J: TRBJ2-1
CDR3: CASSDWVSGQTNEQFF
DNA: TGTGCCAGCAGTGACTGGGTTTCGGGACAGACAAATGAGCAGTTCTTC

D: -
size: -
V: TRBV4-1
J: TRBJ2-7
CDR3: CASSQADSYEQYF
DNA: TGCGCCAGCAGCCAAGCCGACAGCTACGAGCAGTACTTC

D: TRBD2
size: -
V: TRBV4-2
J: TRBJ2-1
CDR3: CASSGASGNNEQFF
DNA: TGTGCCAGCAGCGGGGCTAGCGGGAACAATGAGCAGTTCTTC

D: TRBD1
size: -
V: TRBV5-1
J: TRBJ1-3
CDR3: CASTPGGTGKGNTIYF
DNA: TGCGCCAGCACGCCAGGTGGGACAGGGAAAGGAAACACCATATATTTT

D: TRBD1
size: -
V: TRBV4-1
J: TRBJ2-3
CDR3: CASSQGQGIQNTQYF
DNA: TGCGCCAGCAGCCAAGGACAGGGGATACAGAATACGCAGTATTTT

D: -
size: -
V: TRBV11-2
J: TRBJ1-2
CDR3: CASSLSTGFYGYTF
DNA: TGTGCCAGCAGCTTATCTACAGGGTTCTATGGCTACACCTTC

D: TRBD1
size: -
V: TRBV2
J: TRBJ1-1
CDR3: CASSETPPGQGAYEAFF
DNA: TGTGCCAGCAGTGAAACCCCCCCGGGACAGGGGGCTTATGAAGCTTTCTTT

D: TRBD2
size: -
V: TRBV27
J: TRBJ2-4
CDR3: CASCSLTSGIEKVAKNIQYF
DNA: TGTGCCAGCTGCTCCTTGACTAGCGGGATAGAAAAGGTAGCCAAAAACATTCAGTACTTC

D: -
size: -
V: TRBV28
J: TRBJ1-2
CDR3: CASSLEPTYGYTF
DNA: TGTGCCAGCAGTTTAGAACCGACTTATGGCTACACCTTC

D: -
size: -
V: TRBV7-2
J: TRBJ1-5
CDR3: CASSLAPDSNQPQHF
DNA: TGTGCCAGCAGCTTAGCTCCAGATAGCAATCAGCCCCAGCATTTT

D: -
size: -
V: TRBV21-1
J: TRBJ2-7
CDR3: CASSKEGGRGSSGVTYEQYF
DNA: TGTGCCAGCAGCAAAGAGGGGGGAAGGGGAAGTAGCGGGGTCACCTACGAGCAGTACTTC

D: -
size: -
V: TRBV19
J: TRBJ2-2
CDR3: CASSHNREGTGELFF
DNA: TGTGCCAGTAGCCATAACAGGGAAGGGACCGGGGAGCTGTTTTTT

D: -
size: -
V: TRBV5-4
J: TRBJ1-1
CDR3: CASSLDSTFTEAFF
DNA: TGTGCCAGCAGCCTGGACAGTACGTTTACTGAAGCTTTCTTT

D: TRBD1
size: -
V: TRBV27
J: TRBJ2-5
CDR3: CASSPTGGETQYF
DNA: TGTGCCAGCAGCCCGACAGGGGGAGAGACCCAGTACTTC

D: TRBD1
size: -
V: TRBV5-1
J: TRBJ1-1
CDR3: CASSSDREAFF
DNA: TGCGCCAGCAGTTCGGACAGGGAAGCTTTCTTT

D: -
size: -
V: TRBV28
J: TRBJ1-5
CDR3: CASSLWSGMDNQPQHF
DNA: TGTGCCAGCAGTTTATGGTCGGGAATGGACAATCAGCCCCAGCATTTT

D: -
size: -
V: TRBV27
J: TRBJ2-3
CDR3: CASSLSIAAQGTQYF
DNA: TGTGCCAGCAGTTTATCCATAGCGGCTCAGGGTACGCAGTATTTT

D: -
size: -
V: TRBV27
J: TRBJ1-5
CDR3: CASSLGLGHQPQHF
DNA: TGTGCCAGCAGTTTGGGTCTTGGGCATCAGCCCCAGCATTTT

D: TRBD1
size: -
V: TRBV4-1
J: TRBJ1-4
CDR3: CASSRLIHGTANEKLFF
DNA: TGCGCCAGCAGCCGATTAATTCACGGGACAGCAAATGAAAAACTGTTTTTT

D: -
size: -
V: TRBV13
J: TRBJ2-3
CDR3: CASSFQGDRADTQYF
DNA: TGTGCCAGCAGCTTCCAGGGCGACCGTGCAGATACGCAGTATTTT

D: -
size: -
V: TRBV5-1
J: TRBJ2-3
CDR3: CASSLGQPSTTDTQYF
DNA: TGCGCCAGCAGCTTGGGACAACCATCGACCACAGATACGCAGTATTTT

D: TRBD2
size: -
V: TRBV4-2
J: TRBJ2-5
CDR3: CASSQECGRDQETQYF
DNA: TGTGCCAGCAGCCAAGAATGCGGGAGGGATCAAGAGACCCAGTACTTC

D: TRBD2
size: -
V: TRBV30
J: TRBJ2-1
CDR3: CAWSVTAGEYNEQFF
DNA: TGTGCCTGGAGTGTCACAGCGGGGGAATACAATGAGCAGTTCTTC